This TCR beta chain comes out of a study of technical replicates of blood from a handful of donors (dated by TCRdb to 2016 to 2017). Counted from cysteine to phenylalanine, this CDR3 has 16 amino acids. Here the CDR3 DNA is all that survives: 48 bases in frame from base 1. After removal of 3 bases from V and 3 bases from J, the junction retains 5 bases not matched to a gene. Based on the germline V gene (reference sequence), the CDR1 and CDR2 sequences are MNHEY and SMNVEV. Concerning this clone: Its antigen specificity is not known. No per-base quality is available; no much larger clone lies one base away.

Receptor amplification or capture employed the immunoSEQ multiplex PCR assay. The clones in this table, taken by TCRdb from immuneACCESS, are in-frame only. Not every clone is retained; where verified, under half of the shortfall comes from an unresolved V gene, and the cause of the rest is unknown. This sample lists tens of thousands of clones; 90% were detected once. Approximately 4.6% of the sample is held by the ten biggest clonotypes. The sequence derives from a human donor in good health. Some clones in this sample may be carry-over from other donors' samples. The chain couples TRBV27 to TRBJ1-5; 10 central bases correspond to TRBD1. Specimen: PBMCs. The CDR3 in this case is CASSLGGQGYNQPQHF. The nucleotide sequence is given as TGTGCCAGCAGTTTGGGGGGACAGGGGTACAATCAGCCCCAGCATTTT.